The clone carrying this T cell receptor (beta chain) has only a few counts. As yet, its antigen is unknown. The data were taken from a study of OX40 agonist ivuxolimab in advanced cancers. Study as a whole: Ivuxolimab, which is an agonistic anti-OX40 (CD134) antibody, was administered to the patients. Three patients, one with hepatocellular carcinoma and two with cutaneous melanoma, responded partially.

The study's findings and limits: Compared with CD4+, CD8+ T cells on average had more expanded clones.

Profiled with immunoSEQ multiplex PCR; TCRdb holds only in-frame clones, not every one. This sample has about 75,000 clones, with about 85% found just once. The germline gives CDR1 MNHNS, CDR2 SASEGT. CDR3 size: 12 residues. Trimming stripped 5 bases from V and 2 bases from J, with 6 bases between. This TCR derives from an adult with an advanced solid tumor such as melanoma, head and neck, liver or kidney cancer. This chain connects TRBV6-1 to TRBJ1-2; D is ambiguous. This specimen consisted of CD4+ or CD8+ T cells sorted from blood, obtained in a trial of the OX40 agonist ivuxolimab. As DNA, the CDR3 is TGTGCCAGCAGTATGACCAACTATGGCTACACCTTC. It yields the protein CASSMTNYGYTF.